The rows below give T cell receptor beta chains drawn from one sample of a study of cytomegalovirus exposure and HLA in healthy donors. Using immunoSEQ multiplex PCR, the repertoire was profiled, and TCRdb retains in-frame clones only, with some absent. The data show about 150,000 clones, around 74% seen once. The source material was PBMCs. The receptors shown here come from a man aged 18-30 years in good health and CMV-seronegative. CDR3s include the opening cysteine and the closing phenylalanine or tryptophan. Each record gives: clone size, J gene, D gene, V gene, CDR3 protein, CDR3 DNA. A D gene is named only where the DNA matches it firmly. Not every row has a clone size; where given, it reads once, few, many or a size class.

size: .
J: TRBJ2-3
D: TRBD2
V: TRBV9
CDR3: CASSVGGLVAPLVGTQYF
DNA: TGTGCCAGCAGCGTGGGGGGACTAGTGGCACCGTTAGTCGGGACGCAGTATTTT

size: .
J: TRBJ1-4
D: .
V: TRBV28
CDR3: CASTLRGRNNEKLFF
DNA: TGTGCCAGCACCCTAAGGGGTCGGAATAATGAAAAACTGTTTTTT

size: few
J: TRBJ2-1
D: TRBD2
V: TRBV19
CDR3: CASSPTSGTYNEQFF
DNA: TGTGCCAGTAGTCCAACTAGCGGAACTTACAATGAGCAGTTCTTC

size: few
J: TRBJ1-5
D: TRBD1
V: TRBV30
CDR3: CAWSAGQVGPSSNQPQHF
DNA: TGTGCCTGGAGTGCTGGACAGGTCGGCCCTTCAAGCAATCAGCCCCAGCATTTT

size: .
J: TRBJ2-7
D: .
V: TRBV29-1
CDR3: CSVVSGSGRGVYEQYF
DNA: TGCAGCGTTGTATCGGGATCCGGCAGGGGTGTCTACGAGCAGTACTTC

size: .
J: TRBJ2-7
D: TRBD2
V: TRBV11-2
CDR3: CASTPWAGGSYEQYF
DNA: TGTGCCAGCACCCCGTGGGCGGGAGGATCCTACGAGCAGTACTTC

size: .
J: TRBJ2-7
D: TRBD2
V: TRBV7-2
CDR3: CASSLTVAGGSYEQYF
DNA: TGTGCCAGCAGCTTAACCGTAGCGGGAGGAAGTTACGAGCAGTACTTC

size: once
J: TRBJ2-2
D: TRBD1
V: TRBV7-6
CDR3: CASSLARQGLRGGELFF
DNA: TGTGCCAGCAGCTTAGCCCGACAGGGGCTGAGGGGCGGGGAGCTGTTTTTT

size: .
J: TRBJ2-1
D: TRBD1
V: TRBV29-1
CDR3: CSAWPPGQGYNEQFF
DNA: TGCAGCGCATGGCCCCCGGGACAGGGCTACAATGAGCAGTTCTTC

size: .
J: TRBJ2-5
D: TRBD2
V: TRBV7-6
CDR3: CASLIGAGGAYF
DNA: TGTGCCAGCCTCATAGGAGCGGGAGGGGCCTACTTC

size: .
J: TRBJ1-1
D: TRBD1
V: TRBV7-2
CDR3: CASSSDRGPGTEAFF
DNA: TGTGCCAGCAGCTCCGACAGGGGGCCGGGCACTGAAGCTTTCTTT

size: .
J: TRBJ1-1
D: TRBD1
V: TRBV6-5
CDR3: CASRSGTDREAFF
DNA: TGTGCCAGCAGATCCGGGACAGACCGAGAGGCTTTCTTT

size: .
J: TRBJ2-3
D: .
V: TRBV28
CDR3: CASSLPFSDTQYF
DNA: TGTGCCAGCAGTTTACCCTTTTCAGATACGCAGTATTTT

size: few
J: TRBJ2-1
D: .
V: TRBV5-6
CDR3: CASSLGVAWGFNEQFF
DNA: TGTGCCAGCAGCTTGGGGGTCGCTTGGGGCTTCAATGAGCAGTTCTTC

size: .
J: TRBJ1-1
D: TRBD1
V: TRBV7-2
CDR3: CASSLGGQSTEAFF
DNA: TGTGCCAGCAGCTTAGGGGGACAGTCCACTGAAGCTTTCTTT

size: .
J: TRBJ1-2
D: .
V: TRBV5-1
CDR3: CASSLNPPPNYGYTF
DNA: TGCGCCAGCAGCTTAAATCCCCCTCCTAACTATGGCTACACCTTC

size: .
J: TRBJ2-2
D: .
V: TRBV7-9
CDR3: CSSSLTETGELFF
DNA: TGTTCCAGCAGCTTAACTGAAACCGGGGAGCTGTTTTTT

size: once
J: TRBJ2-3
D: .
V: TRBV4-3
CDR3: CASSQVPPISSTDTQYF
DNA: TGCGCCAGCAGCCAAGTCCCCCCTATCTCTAGCACAGATACGCAGTATTTT